These T cell receptor beta chains were read from a single sample in a study of identical twins. TCRdb ran MiXCR on the 5' RACE reads and lists one entry per CDR3 protein. The data contain 200,000 to 300,000 distinct CDR3 sequences, about an eighth of them singletons. These same data were also listed under a study on yellow fever vaccine responses in identical twins.

The sample comprised memory (CD45RO+) T cells sorted from blood. All receptors derive from a young woman in good health. Each CDR3 is given with its conserved first and last residue. D genes are given only for firm matches. Clone size is shown for a subset of rows, as once, few, many or a class of expanded clone.

d_gene: TRBD2; v_gene: TRBV5-1; abundance: NA; j_gene: TRBJ2-4; CDR3aa: CASSSASGNIQYF; CDR3nt: TGCGCCAGCAGTTCGGCTAGCGGAAACATTCAGTACTTC
d_gene: NA; v_gene: TRBV10-3; abundance: NA; j_gene: TRBJ1-5; CDR3aa: CAIRASQDNQPQHF; CDR3nt: TGTGCCATCAGGGCGTCACAGGATAATCAGCCCCAGCATTTT
d_gene: NA; v_gene: TRBV18; abundance: many; j_gene: TRBJ1-1; CDR3aa: CASSPQTLGNTEAFF; CDR3nt: TGTGCCAGCTCACCCCAAACACTGGGGAACACTGAAGCTTTCTTT
d_gene: TRBD2; v_gene: TRBV10-2; abundance: NA; j_gene: TRBJ2-3; CDR3aa: CASSGGTSGRASTDTQYF; CDR3nt: TGCGCCAGCAGTGGAGGGACTAGCGGGAGAGCTAGCACAGATACGCAGTATTTT
d_gene: TRBD1; v_gene: TRBV4-1; abundance: few; j_gene: TRBJ2-1; CDR3aa: CASSQDEGTVGYNEQFF; CDR3nt: TGCGCCAGCAGCCAAGATGAAGGGACAGTAGGCTACAATGAGCAGTTCTTC
d_gene: TRBD2; v_gene: TRBV5-4; abundance: once; j_gene: TRBJ2-3; CDR3aa: CASDALPSGRTDTQYF; CDR3nt: TGTGCCAGCGACGCCCTTCCTAGCGGACGCACAGATACGCAGTATTTT
d_gene: NA; v_gene: TRBV18; abundance: few; j_gene: TRBJ2-7; CDR3aa: CASSPMAVSSYEQYF; CDR3nt: TGTGCCAGCTCACCAATGGCCGTTAGCTCCTACGAGCAGTACTTC
d_gene: TRBD1; v_gene: TRBV20-1; abundance: NA; j_gene: TRBJ2-7; CDR3aa: CSARPPGTGYEQYF; CDR3nt: TGCAGTGCTAGACCCCCCGGGACAGGCTACGAGCAGTACTTC
d_gene: NA; v_gene: TRBV18; abundance: NA; j_gene: TRBJ2-5; CDR3aa: CASSPNAETQYF; CDR3nt: TGTGCCAGCTCACCGAACGCAGAGACCCAGTACTTC
d_gene: NA; v_gene: TRBV5-1; abundance: many; j_gene: TRBJ2-3; CDR3aa: CASSSTPSLDTQYF; CDR3nt: TGCGCCAGCAGCTCCACCCCGTCATTGGATACGCAGTATTTT
d_gene: TRBD1; v_gene: TRBV6-1; abundance: many; j_gene: TRBJ2-7; CDR3aa: CASSRGQVPYEQYF; CDR3nt: TGTGCCAGCAGTAGGGGGCAGGTCCCCTACGAGCAGTACTTC
d_gene: NA; v_gene: TRBV7-8; abundance: many; j_gene: TRBJ2-2; CDR3aa: CASSLRTGNTGELFF; CDR3nt: TGTGCCAGCAGCTTACGAACAGGGAACACCGGGGAGCTGTTTTTT
d_gene: NA; v_gene: TRBV5-1; abundance: few; j_gene: TRBJ2-2; CDR3aa: CASSSTGTHAGELFF; CDR3nt: TGCGCCAGCAGCTCCACCGGGACCCACGCCGGGGAGCTGTTTTTT
d_gene: NA; v_gene: TRBV7-6; abundance: NA; j_gene: TRBJ1-1; CDR3aa: CASSLRGETEAFF; CDR3nt: TGTGCCAGCAGCTTACGGGGGGAAACTGAAGCTTTCTTT
d_gene: NA; v_gene: TRBV29-1; abundance: few; j_gene: TRBJ2-7; CDR3aa: CSVEVGTYEQYF; CDR3nt: TGCAGCGTTGAAGTAGGAACCTACGAGCAGTACTTC
d_gene: TRBD2; v_gene: TRBV7-2; abundance: many; j_gene: TRBJ2-7; CDR3aa: CASGDSGVHF; CDR3nt: TGTGCCAGCGGGGATAGCGGGGTCCACTTC
d_gene: TRBD2; v_gene: TRBV10-3; abundance: few; j_gene: TRBJ2-7; CDR3aa: CAILKPGTSGSYEQYF; CDR3nt: TGTGCCATCCTAAAACCCGGGACTAGCGGATCCTACGAGCAGTACTTC
d_gene: TRBD2; v_gene: TRBV20-1; abundance: NA; j_gene: TRBJ2-3; CDR3aa: CSARRASGTGAQYF; CDR3nt: TGCAGTGCCCGTCGGGCTAGCGGGACCGGTGCGCAGTATTTT
d_gene: TRBD2; v_gene: TRBV9; abundance: few; j_gene: TRBJ2-1; CDR3aa: CASSVGLAGGFGEQFF; CDR3nt: TGTGCCAGCAGCGTAGGGCTAGCGGGGGGGTTCGGTGAGCAGTTCTTC
d_gene: TRBD1; v_gene: TRBV6-4; abundance: NA; j_gene: TRBJ2-3; CDR3aa: CASSDSTGDTDTQYF; CDR3nt: TGTGCCAGCAGTGACTCGACAGGGGACACAGATACGCAGTATTTT
d_gene: TRBD1; v_gene: TRBV2; abundance: few; j_gene: TRBJ1-4; CDR3aa: CAGQENEKLFF; CDR3nt: TGTGCCGGACAGGAAAATGAAAAACTGTTTTTT
d_gene: NA; v_gene: TRBV12-3/TRBV12-4; abundance: many; j_gene: TRBJ2-5; CDR3aa: CASSYKETQYF; CDR3nt: TGTGCCAGCAGTTACAAAGAGACCCAGTACTTC
d_gene: TRBD2; v_gene: TRBV28; abundance: NA; j_gene: TRBJ2-2; CDR3aa: CASSRTSGRVGGELFF; CDR3nt: TGTGCCAGCAGTCGGACTAGCGGGAGGGTAGGCGGGGAGCTGTTTTTT
d_gene: TRBD2; v_gene: TRBV4-3; abundance: few; j_gene: TRBJ2-1; CDR3aa: CASSPGLESYNEQFF; CDR3nt: TGCGCCAGCAGCCCCGGACTAGAATCCTACAATGAGCAGTTCTTC
d_gene: TRBD2; v_gene: TRBV7-7; abundance: NA; j_gene: TRBJ2-5; CDR3aa: CASSLGTSGEETQYF; CDR3nt: TGTGCTAGCAGCTTAGGGACTAGCGGGGAAGAGACCCAGTACTTC
d_gene: TRBD1; v_gene: TRBV7-9; abundance: few; j_gene: TRBJ1-2; CDR3aa: CASDSGTGIYTF; CDR3nt: TGTGCCAGCGACTCCGGGACAGGGATCTACACCTTC
d_gene: NA; v_gene: TRBV5-1; abundance: NA; j_gene: TRBJ2-7; CDR3aa: CASTLTGGPVEQYF; CDR3nt: TGCGCCAGCACCTTGACAGGTGGGCCTGTCGAGCAGTACTTC
d_gene: TRBD1; v_gene: TRBV4-3; abundance: few; j_gene: TRBJ2-2; CDR3aa: CASSQDPHRTGVSGELFF; CDR3nt: TGCGCCAGCAGCCAAGATCCCCATCGGACAGGGGTGTCTGGGGAGCTGTTTTTT
d_gene: NA; v_gene: TRBV5-1; abundance: few; j_gene: TRBJ2-3; CDR3aa: CASRLITGLDTQYF; CDR3nt: TGCGCCAGCAGGTTGATTACAGGATTAGATACGCAGTATTTT
d_gene: NA; v_gene: TRBV4-3; abundance: NA; j_gene: TRBJ1-4; CDR3aa: CASSHSLYREKLFF; CDR3nt: TGCGCCAGCAGCCATTCGCTATACCGGGAAAAACTGTTTTTT
d_gene: NA; v_gene: TRBV29-1; abundance: few; j_gene: TRBJ1-4; CDR3aa: CSVETVGGEKLFF; CDR3nt: TGCAGCGTTGAGACAGTCGGAGGCGAAAAACTGTTTTTT
d_gene: TRBD2; v_gene: TRBV7-3; abundance: few; j_gene: TRBJ2-5; CDR3aa: CASSKTSDGETQYF; CDR3nt: TGTGCCAGCAGCAAAACTAGCGACGGAGAGACCCAGTACTTC
d_gene: NA; v_gene: TRBV20-1; abundance: NA; j_gene: TRBJ2-7; CDR3aa: CSADTVSYEQYF; CDR3nt: TGCAGTGCGGACACAGTATCCTACGAGCAGTACTTC
d_gene: NA; v_gene: TRBV7-9; abundance: NA; j_gene: TRBJ1-3; CDR3aa: CASSFIKDTIYF; CDR3nt: TGTGCCAGCAGCTTCATTAAAGACACCATATATTTT
d_gene: TRBD2; v_gene: TRBV11-1; abundance: NA; j_gene: TRBJ2-1; CDR3aa: CASSLAFGGSGNPSYNEQFF; CDR3nt: TGTGCCAGCAGCTTAGCATTTGGTGGTAGCGGGAATCCATCCTACAATGAGCAGTTCTTC
d_gene: TRBD1; v_gene: TRBV20-1; abundance: few; j_gene: TRBJ2-3; CDR3aa: CSAPNPTTGADTQYF; CDR3nt: TGCAGTGCTCCCAACCCTACGACAGGGGCAGATACGCAGTATTTT
d_gene: NA; v_gene: TRBV10-2; abundance: many; j_gene: TRBJ2-7; CDR3aa: CASRHTAEQYF; CDR3nt: TGCGCCAGCAGACACACCGCCGAGCAGTACTTC
d_gene: NA; v_gene: TRBV11-2; abundance: NA; j_gene: TRBJ2-3; CDR3aa: CASSLESGRASTDTQYF; CDR3nt: TGTGCCAGCAGCTTAGAGTCAGGCAGGGCGAGCACAGATACGCAGTATTTT
d_gene: TRBD2; v_gene: TRBV28; abundance: NA; j_gene: TRBJ2-1; CDR3aa: CASSRSGSKINEQFF; CDR3nt: TGTGCCAGCAGTCGGAGCGGGAGTAAGATCAATGAGCAGTTCTTC
d_gene: NA; v_gene: TRBV7-3; abundance: few; j_gene: TRBJ2-1; CDR3aa: CASSPIQYRVGYNEQFF; CDR3nt: TGTGCCAGCAGCCCAATTCAATACAGGGTTGGGTACAATGAGCAGTTCTTC
d_gene: TRBD1; v_gene: TRBV2; abundance: NA; j_gene: TRBJ2-2; CDR3aa: CASRLGTGNTGELFF; CDR3nt: TGTGCCAGCAGGCTGGGGACAGGGAACACCGGGGAGCTGTTTTTT
d_gene: NA; v_gene: TRBV20-1; abundance: few; j_gene: TRBJ1-6; CDR3aa: CSARYTTGVNSPLHF; CDR3nt: TGCAGTGCTAGATATACGACAGGAGTCAATTCACCCCTCCACTTT
d_gene: NA; v_gene: TRBV5-5; abundance: few; j_gene: TRBJ2-2; CDR3aa: CASSTLTEVGELFF; CDR3nt: TGTGCCAGCAGCACACTGACGGAGGTCGGGGAGCTGTTTTTT
d_gene: TRBD2; v_gene: TRBV7-3; abundance: few; j_gene: TRBJ2-3; CDR3aa: CASSLSGGTMGDTQYF; CDR3nt: TGTGCCAGCAGCTTAAGCGGGGGGACTATGGGAGATACGCAGTATTTT
d_gene: NA; v_gene: TRBV20-1; abundance: NA; j_gene: TRBJ2-2; CDR3aa: CSLYSGGNTGELFF; CDR3nt: TGCAGTTTGTACTCTGGGGGGAACACCGGGGAGCTGTTTTTT
d_gene: NA; v_gene: TRBV6-4; abundance: NA; j_gene: TRBJ2-2; CDR3aa: CATPTGPNTGELFF; CDR3nt: TGTGCCACCCCCACCGGGCCCAACACCGGGGAGCTGTTTTTT
d_gene: NA; v_gene: TRBV20-1; abundance: few; j_gene: TRBJ1-5; CDR3aa: CSARGGGGRAGQPQHF; CDR3nt: TGCAGTGCTAGAGGAGGGGGAGGCAGGGCCGGTCAGCCCCAGCATTTT
d_gene: NA; v_gene: TRBV29-1; abundance: few; j_gene: TRBJ1-3; CDR3aa: CSVVANSGNTIYF; CDR3nt: TGCAGCGTGGTAGCTAACTCTGGAAACACCATATATTTT
d_gene: TRBD2; v_gene: TRBV5-1; abundance: NA; j_gene: TRBJ2-3; CDR3aa: CASSLGVAGAGDTQYF; CDR3nt: TGCGCCAGCAGCTTGGGAGTAGCGGGAGCTGGAGATACGCAGTATTTT
d_gene: TRBD2; v_gene: TRBV19; abundance: few; j_gene: TRBJ2-3; CDR3aa: CASSTSGGFTDTQYF; CDR3nt: TGTGCCAGTAGTACTAGCGGGGGGTTTACAGATACGCAGTATTTT
d_gene: TRBD1; v_gene: TRBV18; abundance: NA; j_gene: TRBJ2-7; CDR3aa: CASSSGTGDYEQYF; CDR3nt: TGTGCCAGCTCATCCGGGACAGGAGACTACGAGCAGTACTTC
d_gene: NA; v_gene: TRBV4-2; abundance: few; j_gene: TRBJ2-5; CDR3aa: CASSQGRGVQETQYF; CDR3nt: TGTGCCAGCAGCCAAGGGAGGGGAGTCCAAGAGACCCAGTACTTC
d_gene: NA; v_gene: TRBV7-2; abundance: NA; j_gene: TRBJ2-1; CDR3aa: CASSSSVGGPYNEQFF; CDR3nt: TGTGCCAGCAGCTCGAGCGTGGGAGGACCCTACAATGAGCAGTTCTTC
d_gene: NA; v_gene: TRBV20-1; abundance: many; j_gene: TRBJ2-5; CDR3aa: CSARGRDAQETQYF; CDR3nt: TGCAGTGCTAGGGGCCGGGACGCTCAAGAGACCCAGTACTTC
d_gene: TRBD1; v_gene: TRBV28; abundance: NA; j_gene: TRBJ1-4; CDR3aa: CASSSTGFGEKLFF; CDR3nt: TGTGCCAGCAGTTCGACAGGGTTCGGTGAAAAACTGTTTTTT
d_gene: NA; v_gene: TRBV14; abundance: few; j_gene: TRBJ2-5; CDR3aa: CASSQDWKTQYF; CDR3nt: TGTGCCAGCAGCCAAGATTGGAAGACCCAGTACTTC
d_gene: NA; v_gene: TRBV19; abundance: NA; j_gene: TRBJ1-5; CDR3aa: CASRRQENQPQHF; CDR3nt: TGTGCCAGTAGAAGACAGGAAAATCAGCCCCAGCATTTT
d_gene: TRBD1; v_gene: TRBV11-2; abundance: NA; j_gene: TRBJ2-1; CDR3aa: CASRKRDRGPYNEQFF; CDR3nt: TGTGCCAGCAGAAAACGGGACAGGGGGCCCTACAATGAGCAGTTCTTC
d_gene: NA; v_gene: TRBV6-6; abundance: NA; j_gene: TRBJ2-7; CDR3aa: CASSAQERAYF; CDR3nt: TGTGCCAGCAGCGCCCAGGAACGCGCGTACTTC
d_gene: TRBD2; v_gene: TRBV6-2/TRBV6-3; abundance: few; j_gene: TRBJ2-3; CDR3aa: CASSYRTSGSYADTQYF; CDR3nt: TGTGCCAGCAGTTACCGGACTAGCGGGAGCTACGCAGATACGCAGTATTTT